This T cell receptor (beta chain) was found in a study of blood T cell repertoires in COVID-19. The CDR3 contains 15 residues. The V and J ends lost 2 bases and 6 bases, in that order; junction bases with no gene match: 5. The germline V gene has CDR1 MDHEN and CDR2 SYDVKM. Libraries were prepared by immunoSEQ multiplex PCR; TCRdb keeps only in-frame clonotypes and omits some of them. The data show 130,000 or so clones, 80% to 90% seen once. The rearrangement links TRBV28 to TRBJ1-5, with TRBD1 matching 9 bases. The sample comprised PBMCs or T cells enriched from blood (not recorded which). This receptor was taken from a man aged 40-50 years with acute COVID-19. This CDR3 reads CASSLAQGASQPQHF. The CDR3 coding sequence is TGTGCCAGCAGTTTAGCACAGGGGGCGAGTCAGCCCCAGCATTTT.